The clone carrying this TCR beta chain showed up just once. This entry is derived from a study of T cell changes during pregnancy in multiple sclerosis. The CDR3 contains 17 residues. Germline CDR1 reads MNHNS; CDR2 reads SASEGT. V shed 4 bases, J shed 2 bases, and the junction held 8 bases outside the gene matches. Assay: immunoSEQ multiplex PCR; the TCRdb copy retains only in-frame clones and omits some. The sample lists 75,000 to 95,000 clones; about 91% were seen once. Sequences were derived from peripheral blood, sampled in the first trimester of pregnancy. The source of this sequence is a female donor in good health, enrolled as a control in a pregnancy study. The rearrangement uses TRBV6-1 and TRBJ2-3; 11 bases are shared with TRBD2. The CDR3 DNA sequence: TGTGCCAGCAGTGTGAGGTCTAGCGGGGGGTCCACAGATACGCAGTATTTT. Encoded protein: CASSVRSSGGSTDTQYF.